A single count supports the clone carrying this T cell receptor (beta chain). This record belongs to a study of blood T cell repertoires in COVID-19. The wider study: The origin of the acute and convalescent COVID-19 samples was the United States, Italy and Spain. PBMCs, B-cell-depleted T cells, or T cells provided the cDNA or gDNA that made up the material.

Original data processing: Nucleated cell number was recorded as an estimate derived from reference gene primer amplification. TCRdb keeps only in-frame clones here, not all; method: immunoSEQ multiplex PCR. Clonal size and the V and J genes are those of that table, whereas D and trimming came from the DNA. The sample consists of some 100,000 clones, over 75% of them appearing once. This clonotype originated in a man aged 25-45 years in a cohort sampled during active COVID-19. Sequenced: peripheral blood.

CDR3 region: CASRLKRADRGSYNEQFF. The CDR3 coding sequence is TGTGCCAGCAGACTTAAACGGGCCGACAGGGGCTCCTACAATGAGCAGTTCTTC. The V call is TRBV7-8, the J call TRBJ2-1; the match to TRBD1 covers 8 bases. The CDR3 has 18 residues. V gave up 6 bases and J gave up 0 bases; unmatched junction bases: 13. Germline lookup yields CDR1 SGHVS and CDR2 FQNEAQ. Full variable domain (remainder filled in from reference TRBV7-8 and TRBJ2-1): GAGVSQSPRYKVAKRGQDVALRCDPISGHVSLFWYQQALGQGPEFLTYFQNEAQLDKSGLPSDRFFAERPEGSVSTLKIQRTQQEDSAVYLCASRLKRADRGSYNEQFFGPGTRLTVL.